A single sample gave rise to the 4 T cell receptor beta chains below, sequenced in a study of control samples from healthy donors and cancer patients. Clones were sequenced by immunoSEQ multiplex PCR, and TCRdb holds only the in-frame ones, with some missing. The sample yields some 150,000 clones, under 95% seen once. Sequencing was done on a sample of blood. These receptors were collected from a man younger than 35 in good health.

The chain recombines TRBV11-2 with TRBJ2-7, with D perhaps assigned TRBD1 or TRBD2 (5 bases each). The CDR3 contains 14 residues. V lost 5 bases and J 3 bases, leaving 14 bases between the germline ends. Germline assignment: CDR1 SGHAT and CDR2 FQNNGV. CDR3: CASSLRDGHYEQYF. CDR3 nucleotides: TGTGCCAGCAGCCTCCGGGACGGCCACTACGAGCAGTACTTC. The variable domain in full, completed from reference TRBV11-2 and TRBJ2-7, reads EAGVAQSPRYKIIEKRQSVAFWCNPISGHATLYWYQQILGQGPKLLIQFQNNGVVDDSQLPKDRFSAERLKGVDSTLKIQPAKLEDSAVYLCASSLRDGHYEQYFGPGTRLTVT.

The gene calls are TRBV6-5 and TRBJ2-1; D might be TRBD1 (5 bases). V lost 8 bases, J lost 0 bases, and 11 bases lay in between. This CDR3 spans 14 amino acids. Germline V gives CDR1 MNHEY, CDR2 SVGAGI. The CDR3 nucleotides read TGTGCCAGCGGGGCACTGAGCTCCTACAATGAGCAGTTCTTC. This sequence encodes CASGALSSYNEQFF.

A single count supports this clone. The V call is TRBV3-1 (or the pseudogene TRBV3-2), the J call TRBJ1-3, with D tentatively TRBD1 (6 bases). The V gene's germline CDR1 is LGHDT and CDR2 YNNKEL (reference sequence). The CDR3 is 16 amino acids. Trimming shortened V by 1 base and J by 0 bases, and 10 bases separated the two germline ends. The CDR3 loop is CASSQGTEGSGNTIYF. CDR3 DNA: TGTGCCAGCAGCCAAGGGACAGAGGGCTCTGGAAACACCATATATTTT.

DNA for the CDR3: TGCGCCAGCAGCGGACTCGGACAGGGGGCTGAAAAACTGTTTTTT. Protein product: CASSGLGQGAEKLFF. The chain carries TRBV5-1 and TRBJ1-4, with 11 bases fitting TRBD1. Germline V gives CDR1 SGHRS, CDR2 YFSETQ. The CDR3 consists of 15 residues. V shed 4 bases, J shed 7 bases, and the junction held 6 bases outside the gene matches.